The following is a T cell receptor beta chain sequence with its context. The table came from immunoSEQ multiplex PCR; TCRdb's copy has only in-frame clones and leaves some out. The table has 70,000 to 95,000 clones, 93% seen once; the top ten hold roughly 1.3%. The data were obtained in a study of control samples from healthy donors and cancer patients. J gave up 7 bases and V 4 bases, and 6 bases lay outside the gene matches. Per germline, CDR1 PRHDT and CDR2 FYEKMQ (reference sequence). This CDR3 region has 14 residues. The sample taken for sequencing was PBMCs. The J gene is TRBJ1-2, the V gene TRBV13, with 10 bases lining up with TRBD1. The receptor was isolated from a woman between 40 and 55 years old with lung cancer. CDR3 amino acids: CASSYRQGAPGYTF. CDR3 DNA sequence: TGTGCCAGCAGCTACAGACAGGGGGCGCCTGGCTACACCTTC.